These 14 T cell receptor beta chains were sequenced from one sample in a study of blood T cell repertoires in COVID-19. Measured with immunoSEQ multiplex PCR; TCRdb has only the in-frame clones, and not every one. The sample comprises some 120,000 clones, around 85% of which are singletons, and 4.3% rests with the top ten. Specimen: peripheral blood. The receptors originated from a human donor in a cohort sampled during active COVID-19.

The CDR3: CASSLSGSSGEQYV. In DNA form, the CDR3 reads TGTGCCAGCAGTCTGAGCGGGAGTTCAGGCGAGCAGTACGTC. The V call is TRBV7-8, the J call TRBJ2-7, with 8 bases identical to TRBD2. The CDR3 has 14 amino acids. Germline V gene data show CDR1 as SGHVS and CDR2 as FQNEAQ. V shed 6 bases, J shed 6 bases, and the junction held 10 bases outside the gene matches.

This chain connects TRBV4-1 to TRBJ2-3, with 7 bases matching TRBD1. This CDR3 has 15 residues. V was pared by 9 bases and J by 4 bases, with 13 bases of the junction left unmatched. CDR1 and CDR2 (germline): MGHRA, YSYEKL. CDR3 protein: CASTLETGSADTQYF. The DNA of the CDR3 is TGCGCCAGTACCCTCGAGACAGGGTCCGCAGATACGCAGTATTTT.

This clone appeared once. V usage is TRBV27 and J usage is TRBJ2-4, with unresolved D. The CDR3 length is 16 residues. CDR1 and CDR2 from the germline V gene are MNHEY and SMNVEV (reference sequence). The V end was cut by 6 bases, the J end by 0 bases, with 15 bases between. This CDR3 is CASRPPPPIAKNIQYF. The CDR3 DNA reads as TGTGCCAGCAGACCCCCCCCACCTATAGCCAAAAACATTCAGTACTTC.

For the CDR3, the DNA is TGCGCCAGCAGCCAAGATTTTAGCTCCTACAATGAGCAGTTCTTC. Its protein product is CASSQDFSSYNEQFF. The V and J genes are TRBV4-1 and TRBJ2-1; no definite D call. Trimming removed 0 bases at V and 0 bases at J, with 6 bases between. Germline loops: CDR1 MGHRA, CDR2 YSYEKL. CDR3 length equals 15 residues.

This chain uses TRBV7-8 with TRBJ1-4; D is ambiguous. V lost 2 bases and J 2 bases, leaving 12 bases between the germline ends. From germline, CDR1 is SGHVS and CDR2 FQNEAQ. The CDR3 length is 16 residues. CDR3 sequence: CASSLRGERTNEKLFF. The CDR3 nucleotides are TGTGCCAGCAGCTTACGAGGTGAAAGGACTAATGAAAAACTGTTTTTT.

The chain is built from TRBV9 and TRBJ2-5, with TRBD2 identical over 9 bases. CDR1 SGDLS and CDR2 YYNGEE come from the germline V gene. V shed 4 bases and J 7 bases; nucleotides not matched to a gene: 11. This CDR3 is 15 amino acids long. The CDR3 DNA reads as TGTGCCAGCAGCACCTCGACTCGCGGGGGGGGGACCCAGTACTTC. This sequence encodes CASSTSTRGGGTQYF.

The chain is built from TRBV10-3 and TRBJ2-2, with D maybe TRBD1 (5 bases). Germline lookup yields CDR1 ENHRY and CDR2 SYGVKD. The CDR3 sequence is 11 residues long. The V end lost 7 bases, the J end lost 6 bases, and 6 bases lay between the germline ends. The CDR3 is CAIKGSGELFF. The CDR3 coding sequence is TGTGCCATCAAGGGGTCCGGGGAGCTGTTTTTT.

Written as DNA, the CDR3 is TGTGCCACCAGTGATTTGTGGCAGGGTGTCACCTTC. Translation: CATSDLWQGVTF. The J gene is TRBJ1-2, the V gene TRBV24-1; maybe TRBD1 (5 bases). V lost 0 bases to trimming and J lost 13 bases, with 11 bases between them. The CDR3 runs 12 residues. Germline CDR1 KGHDR, CDR2 SFDVKD.

The chain couples TRBV5-1 to TRBJ2-3; unclear D gene. The V end lost 4 bases, the J end lost 1 base, and 10 bases lay between the germline ends. There are 14 residues in the CDR3. Germline CDR1 and CDR2: SGHRS and YFSETQ. For the CDR3, the DNA is TGCGCCAGCAGCCAAATCACTGGCACAGATACGCAGTATTTT. It is translated as CASSQITGTDTQYF.

The V and J genes are TRBV9 and TRBJ2-1, with TRBD2 identical over 7 bases. The CDR3 runs to 16 residues. Germline CDR1 is SGDLS and CDR2 is YYNGEE. V lost 0 bases to trimming and J lost 2 bases; unmatched junction nucleotides: 5. DNA for the CDR3: TGTGCCAGCAGCGTAGATGCGGGAGTGGCCTACAATGAGCAGTTCTTC. The encoded protein is CASSVDAGVAYNEQFF.

The gene calls are TRBV27 and TRBJ2-3, with D uncertain. Per germline, CDR1 MNHEY and CDR2 SMNVEV (reference sequence). This CDR3 spans 13 amino acids. With 3 bases removed from V and 5 bases from J, the gap between germline ends came to 9 bases. The CDR3 here is CASSFLPVDTQYF. The CDR3 nucleotides are TGTGCCAGCAGTTTTCTCCCTGTAGATACGCAGTATTTT.

This chain uses TRBV6-5 with TRBJ1-6, with D uncertain. The CDR3 is made up of 15 amino acids. The germline V gene has CDR1 MNHEY and CDR2 SVGAGI. Trimming removed 6 bases at V and 10 bases at J, with 19 bases between. CDR3 residues: CASRGVGGKVSPLHF. The CDR3 bases are TGTGCCAGCAGGGGTGTTGGAGGGAAGGTGTCACCCCTCCACTTT.

The chain joins TRBV5-6 to TRBJ2-3, with 9 bases that match TRBD2. Germline trimming cut 0 bases from V and 6 bases from J; bases unmatched to any gene: 11. The CDR3 spans 17 residues. Germline V CDR1 and CDR2: SGHDT, YYEEEE. The CDR3 bases are TGTGCCAGCAGCTTGGAAAGTGGCGGGGGGGCCGGGGATACGCAGTATTTT. Its protein is CASSLESGGGAGDTQYF.

This clone appeared a single time. The rearrangement joins TRBV29-1 to TRBJ1-3; 9 nucleotides match TRBD1. Germline V gene lookup returns CDR1 SQVTM and CDR2 ANQGSEA. The J segment lost 2 bases and the V segment lost 5 bases, leaving 7 bases of the junction unmatched. This CDR3 has 15 residues. Here the CDR3 DNA reads TGCAGCGTTACAGGGGGCCAAAAGACTGGAAACACCATATATTTT. Protein: CSVTGGQKTGNTIYF.